This entry lists 25 T cell receptor beta chains sequenced from one sample in a study of T cells in tuberculosis. Produced via immunoSEQ multiplex PCR; TCRdb's table is partial and in-frame only. The sample lists about 43,000 clones, roughly 94% occurring once. The sample consisted of PBMCs. The receptor set was obtained from a donor between 10 and 35 years old with latent tuberculosis or without tuberculosis infection. Some clones in this sample may be carry-over from other donors' samples.

The genes are TRBV10-1 and TRBJ2-3; possible D gene TRBD2, 5 bases. V was trimmed by 6 bases and J by 6 bases, leaving 19 bases between them. The V gene's germline CDR1 is WNHNN and CDR2 SYGVQD (reference sequence). This CDR3 spans 15 amino acids. CDR3 bases: TGCGCCAGCAGCCTCACGGCCGGGGTTGGGGATACGCAGTATTTT. It translates to CASSLTAGVGDTQYF.

The genes are TRBV4-3 and TRBJ2-5; D is perhaps TRBD1 (6 bases). Trimming removed 3 bases from V and 5 bases from J, with 13 bases in between. The CDR3 has 14 amino acids. From germline, CDR1 is LGHNA and CDR2 YSLEER. The CDR3 nucleotides read TGCGCCAGCAGCCACCTAGGGGGAGAGGAGACCCAGTACTTC. This encodes CASSHLGGEETQYF.

The chain joins TRBV9 to TRBJ2-7, with 7 bases that match TRBD2. This CDR3 is 15 amino acids long. After removal of 0 bases from V and 3 bases from J, the junction contained 6 bases not matched to a gene. Per germline, CDR1 SGDLS and CDR2 YYNGEE. For the CDR3, the DNA is TGTGCCAGCAGCGTAGCAGGGACTAAGGGCTACGAGCAGTACTTC. Translation gives CASSVAGTKGYEQYF. The complete variable domain, with remaining parts taken from reference TRBV9 and TRBJ2-7, reads DSGVTQTPKHLITATGQRVTLRCSPRSGDLSVYWYQQSLDQGLQFLIQYYNGEERAKGNILERFSAQQFPDLHSELNLSSLELGDSALYFCASSVAGTKGYEQYFGPGTRLTVT.

The chain combines TRBV5-1 with TRBJ1-1; D ambiguous. The CDR3 totals 15 residues. CDR1 is SGHRS and CDR2 is YFSETQ in the germline V gene. Trimming removed 1 base from V and 5 bases from J, with 15 bases in between. The CDR3 coding sequence is TGCGCCAGCAGCTTGTTAACGGGGTATACGACTGAAGCTTTCTTT. Translated, it gives CASSLLTGYTTEAFF.

There are a few counts of this clone. The chain links TRBV27 to TRBJ2-7; 10 nucleotides align to TRBD2. The CDR3 runs 14 residues. Germline V gives CDR1 MNHEY, CDR2 SMNVEV (reference sequence). Trimming cost V 7 bases and J 5 bases; bases outside gene matches: 8. The CDR3 here is CASTISGRLDEQYF. In DNA, the CDR3 is TGTGCCAGCACGATTAGCGGGAGGCTCGACGAGCAGTACTTC.

CDR3 residues: CASSSDGAYGYTF. Written as DNA, the CDR3 is TGTGCCAGTAGCTCTGACGGAGCCTATGGCTACACCTTC. The rearrangement uses TRBV19 and TRBJ1-2; D unresolved. This CDR3 comprises 13 residues. Trimming pared 6 bases from V and 4 bases from J, leaving 12 bases between. Germline V lookup: CDR1 LNHDA, CDR2 SQIVND (reference sequence).

The rearrangement uses TRBV28 and TRBJ1-1, with 12 nucleotides matching TRBD1. The CDR3 contains 16 residues. The germline V gene has CDR1 MDHEN and CDR2 SYDVKM. Trimming cost V 1 base and J 2 bases; bases outside gene matches: 2. CDR3 sequence reads: CASSLYGTGGNTEAFF. In DNA form, the CDR3 reads TGTGCCAGCAGTTTATATGGGACAGGGGGCAACACTGAAGCTTTCTTT.

V usage is TRBV27 and J usage is TRBJ1-5; D is undetermined. Germline CDR1 is MNHEY and CDR2 is SMNVEV (reference sequence). Trimming removed 5 bases from V and 10 bases from J, with 21 bases in between. The CDR3 runs 15 residues. The CDR3 DNA reads as TGTGCCAGCAGTCATTCCCAAACCGTCGAGTATCCCCAGCATTTT. Protein sequence: CASSHSQTVEYPQHF.

This clone occurred once. The chain recombines TRBV29-1 with TRBJ2-2; D perhaps matches TRBD2 (5 bases). From germline, CDR1 is SQVTM and CDR2 ANQGSEA. V was pared by 0 bases and J by 2 bases, with 19 bases between. The CDR3 has 18 amino acids. The CDR3 region has the DNA TGCAGCGTTGAAGAAGGTCGGTCTAGCAGGATTAACACCGGGGAGCTGTTTTTT. Protein sequence: CSVEEGRSSRINTGELFF.

This clone was counted once. V and J are TRBV19 and TRBJ2-7, with 8 bases matching TRBD1. Germline V gene sequence: CDR1 LNHDA, CDR2 SQIVND (reference sequence). Losses at the gene ends were 9 bases for V and 5 bases for J; bases not matched to a gene: 6. The CDR3 consists of 12 residues. The CDR3 DNA follows: TGTGCCAGCACCGACAGGGGCAACGAGCAGTACTTC. It yields the protein CASTDRGNEQYF.

This chain joins TRBV4-1 and TRBJ2-4, with a possible D match to TRBD1 (7 bases). Germline values: CDR1 MGHRA, CDR2 YSYEKL. The CDR3 is 18 residues long. Deletions cut 0 bases from V and 5 bases from J, with 20 bases between. The CDR3 here is CASSQDGAGGRSQNIQYF. The DNA for the CDR3 is TGCGCCAGCAGCCAAGATGGGGCAGGGGGGCGATCCCAAAACATTCAGTACTTC.

This chain uses TRBV4-3 with TRBJ2-2; the D is unclear. The CDR3 totals 13 residues. Germline V gene data show CDR1 as LGHNA and CDR2 as YSLEER. V was trimmed by 0 bases and J by 4 bases, leaving 3 bases between them. The CDR3 sequence is CASSQEATGELFF. The CDR3 region has the DNA TGCGCCAGCAGCCAAGAGGCCACCGGGGAGCTGTTTTTT.

In this sample, this clone turned up once. This chain joins TRBV6-1 and TRBJ2-7, with unresolved D. V was clipped by 4 bases and J by 0 bases, with 16 bases between them. The germline gives CDR1 MNHNS, CDR2 SASEGT. This CDR3 has 16 amino acids. CDR3 loop: CASSARRHSSSYEQYF. DNA for the CDR3: TGTGCCAGCAGTGCGCGTAGACACTCCAGCTCCTACGAGCAGTACTTC.

The chain uses TRBV7-9 and TRBJ1-1; tentatively, D is TRBD1 (5 bases). This CDR3 is built from 14 residues. Trimming cost V 1 base and J 5 bases, with 11 bases left between them. Looked up from germline, CDR1 is SEHNR and CDR2 is FQNEAQ (reference sequence). CDR3 in amino acids: CASSLGGGQTEAFF. CDR3 bases: TGTGCCAGCAGCTTAGGCGGGGGTCAAACTGAAGCTTTCTTT.

The chain uses TRBV28 and TRBJ1-5; D possibly corresponds to TRBD1 (5 bases). CDR1 and CDR2 (germline): MDHEN, SYDVKM. V lost 7 bases to trimming and J lost 2 bases, with 12 bases between them. The CDR3 has 14 amino acids. The CDR3 coding sequence is TGTGCCAGCAAATACCAAGGGGGCAATCAGCCCCAGCATTTT. It yields the protein CASKYQGGNQPQHF.

The chain joins TRBV11-1 to TRBJ2-4; TRBD2 agrees at 11 bases. The CDR3 has 18 residues. J lost 9 bases, V lost 5 bases, and 18 bases had no gene match. Germline V gives CDR1 SGHAT, CDR2 FQDESV (reference sequence). CDR3 coding DNA: TGTGCCAGCAGCCCCGCCCTAATAGCGGGAGGGCCGGGGGTCATTCAGTACTTC. Translated: CASSPALIAGGPGVIQYF.

V usage is TRBV7-8 and J usage is TRBJ2-7; 10 bases agree with TRBD1. The CDR3 is made up of 16 amino acids. CDR1 and CDR2 from the germline V gene are SGHVS and FQNEAQ. V lost 5 bases, J lost 5 bases, and 12 bases stayed unmatched. The CDR3 loop reads CASSPSGGQGVDEQYF. In DNA, the CDR3 is TGTGCCAGCAGCCCCTCGGGAGGACAGGGGGTCGACGAGCAGTACTTC.

The V call is TRBV18, the J call TRBJ2-7; 9 nucleotides agree with TRBD1. V gave up 1 base and J gave up 2 bases; unmatched junction bases: 9. Germline CDR1 KGHSH, CDR2 LQKENI. The CDR3 covers 17 residues. The CDR3 reads CASSPLGTGSGPYEQYF. The CDR3 DNA is TGTGCCAGCTCACCACTCGGGACAGGGAGCGGTCCCTACGAGCAGTACTTC.

In this sample, this clone turned up once. The chain employs TRBV6-1 and TRBJ2-1, with a weak D call TRBD1 (6 bases). This CDR3 region has 15 residues. Germline V gene sequence: CDR1 MNHNS, CDR2 SASEGT. V was clipped by 5 bases and J by 5 bases, with 16 bases between them. CDR3 sequence (DNA): TGTGCCAGCAGTTCCTGGACAGTACAGAACAATGAGCAGTTCTTC. Translation: CASSSWTVQNNEQFF.

The chain carries TRBV4-3 and TRBJ2-1; 9 bases align to TRBD1. The germline gives CDR1 LGHNA, CDR2 YSLEER. The junction had 10 bases not matched to a gene; V was cut back by 1 base and J by 6 bases. CDR3 length: 17 residues. CDR3 DNA: TGCGCCAGCAGCCAAGTGCGGGGACGGACAGGGGTCAATGAGCAGTTCTTC. Amino acids: CASSQVRGRTGVNEQFF.

CDR3 sequence: CASSLTRTLYEQYF. DNA of the CDR3: TGTGCCAGCAGCTTAACCAGGACACTCTACGAGCAGTACTTC. The chain uses TRBV7-2 and TRBJ2-7; D might be TRBD1 (5 bases). The CDR3 is 14 amino acids. Trimming took off 2 bases at V and 3 bases at J, with 11 bases between the two ends. Per germline, CDR1 SGHTA and CDR2 FQGNSA.

This clone was seen more than once but under ten times. The V call is TRBV7-8, the J call TRBJ2-1; 14 nucleotides align to TRBD2. Germline lookup yields CDR1 SGHVS and CDR2 FQNEAQ. Trimming removed 5 bases from V and 8 bases from J; junction bases left unmatched: 5. This CDR3 contains 15 residues. The CDR3 DNA sequence: TGTGCCAGCAGCCGACTAGCGGGAGGGGAATATGAGCAGTTCTTC. This codes for CASSRLAGGEYEQFF.

The genes are TRBV6-5 and TRBJ2-1, with D hard to call. V was pared by 2 bases and J by 2 bases, with 13 bases between. Germline CDR1 and CDR2: MNHEY and SVGAGI. The length of the CDR3 is 16 residues. The DNA for the CDR3 is TGTGCCAGCAGTTACAATAAGAATAAGCCCTACAATGAGCAGTTCTTC. It translates to CASSYNKNKPYNEQFF.

The chain recombines TRBV6-1 with TRBJ2-6; D ambiguous. The germline V gene has CDR1 MNHNS and CDR2 SASEGT. Trimming left V 4 bases short and J 0 bases short, with 13 bases between. This CDR3 region has 17 residues. DNA of the CDR3: TGTGCCAGCAGTGTAAACTTCGGAGACTCTGGGGCCAACGTCCTGACTTTC. Its translation: CASSVNFGDSGANVLTF.

CDR3 DNA: TGTGCCAGCAGTTTTCTCCTAGATTACAATGAGCAGTTCTTC. It specifies CASSFLLDYNEQFF. The chain uses TRBV27 and TRBJ2-1; D is unclear. The ends were cut back, 3 bases at V and 4 bases at J, with 10 bases in the middle. The germline V gene encodes CDR1 MNHEY and CDR2 SMNVEV (reference sequence). The CDR3 runs to 14 residues.